One sample yielded the 27 T cell receptor beta chains listed below, sequenced in a study of glioma-infiltrating T cells after dendritic cell vaccination. Specified time point: after dendritic cell vaccination, including at tumor progression/relapse. Method: immunoSEQ multiplex PCR; TCRdb's copy keeps in-frame clones and lacks some. This sample carries roughly 60,000 clones, about 85% of them seen once, and the ten largest clones take around 8.5%. The specimen was blood, collected after dendritic cell vaccination. The receptor set was obtained from a human donor with glioblastoma.

The CDR3, as DNA: TGTGCCACCGAAAGAGAGGGCTACGAGCAGTACTTC. Translating it yields CATEREGYEQYF. The V and J genes are TRBV5-4 and TRBJ2-7; tentatively, D is TRBD2 (5 bases). CDR1 and CDR2 (germline): SGHNT, YYREEE (reference sequence). The CDR3 length is 12 residues. The V end was cut by 9 bases, the J end by 3 bases, with 13 bases between.

This rearrangement joins TRBV19 to TRBJ1-5; 9 bases agree with TRBD1. CDR1 is LNHDA, CDR2 SQIVND, per germline (reference sequence). The CDR3 totals 15 residues. The ends lost 9 bases at V and 7 bases at J; junction bases unmatched: 13. CDR3 amino acids: CASSRLQGAGQPQHF. DNA for the CDR3: TGTGCCAGCTCCCGGCTACAGGGGGCAGGACAGCCCCAGCATTTT.

The rearrangement links TRBV4-1 to TRBJ1-5; 11 bases map to TRBD1. This CDR3 has 17 residues. The germline CDR1 and CDR2 sequences are MGHRA and YSYEKL. Trimming at V came to 1 base and at J to 2 bases, leaving 4 bases not matched to a gene. The CDR3 nucleotides read TGCGCCAGCAGCCAAGCGGGGGGACAGGGGGGCAATCAGCCCCAGCATTTT. Protein sequence: CASSQAGGQGGNQPQHF.

The chain links TRBV6-5 to TRBJ2-5; D not certain. This CDR3 region has 13 residues. Germline assignment: CDR1 MNHEY and CDR2 SVGAGI. V was trimmed by 6 bases and J by 2 bases, leaving 10 bases between them. The CDR3 DNA reads as TGTGCCAGCAGGGGCCTCCTACAAGAGACCCAGTACTTC. Protein: CASRGLLQETQYF.

The table lists this clone with a few counts. The chain couples TRBV6-5 to TRBJ1-2; 7 nucleotides align to TRBD1. CDR1 and CDR2 from the germline V gene are MNHEY and SVGAGI. This CDR3 spans 14 amino acids. The V and J ends lost 5 bases and 8 bases, in that order; junction bases with no gene match: 11. Written as DNA, the CDR3 is TGTGCCAGCAGTAAAACCGGGACAGTGGAAGGCTACACCTTC. Protein product: CASSKTGTVEGYTF.

The DNA for the CDR3 is TGTGCCAGCAGTGACGGGGACGGACAGACAGATACGCAGTATTTT. The encoded protein is CASSDGDGQTDTQYF. The gene calls are TRBV2 and TRBJ2-3, with TRBD1 as a possible D gene (6 bases). V was cut by 3 bases and J by 3 bases, with 13 bases left in between. The CDR3 length is 15 residues. Germline V CDR1 and CDR2: SNHLY, FYNNEI. The full variable domain, with the rest looked up from reference TRBV2 and TRBJ2-3, is EPEVTQTPSHQVTQMGQEVILRCVPISNHLYFYWYRQILGQKVEFLVSFYNNEISEKSEIFDDQFSVERPDGSNFTLKIRSTKLEDSAMYFCASSDGDGQTDTQYFGPGTRLTVL.

The chain combines TRBV7-3 with TRBJ2-4; 7 nucleotides line up with TRBD2. CDR3 size: 15 residues. CDR1 and CDR2 (germline): SGHTA, FQGTGA. V lost 5 bases and J lost 2; bases outside the gene matches: 6. The CDR3 reads CASSPGGGPKNIQYF. Written as DNA, the CDR3 is TGTGCCAGCAGCCCGGGCGGGGGTCCCAAAAACATTCAGTACTTC.

The chain has TRBV4-1 and TRBJ2-7, with TRBD1 matching 10 bases. Germline trimming cut 0 bases from V and 5 bases from J; bases unmatched to any gene: 4. CDR3 length: 15 amino acids. Germline V gene lookup returns CDR1 MGHRA and CDR2 YSYEKL. CDR3 DNA sequence: TGCGCCAGCAGCCAAGAGGGACAGGGGCGGGACGAGCAGTACTTC. It translates to CASSQEGQGRDEQYF.

The chain has TRBV7-8 and TRBJ2-1; 8 nucleotides line up with TRBD2. There are 15 residues in the CDR3. V was pared by 4 bases and J by 6 bases, with 8 bases of the junction left unmatched. In germline, CDR1 is SGHVS, CDR2 FQNEAQ. The CDR3 DNA reads as TGTGCCAGCAGCTGGAGCGGGGGCCGGGTCAATGAGCAGTTCTTC. As protein: CASSWSGGRVNEQFF.

This chain joins TRBV27 and TRBJ2-2; TRBD2 matches 11 bases. The CDR3 has 21 amino acids. The germline V gene encodes CDR1 MNHEY and CDR2 SMNVEV (reference sequence). J lost 0 bases, V lost 6 bases, and 18 bases had no gene match. For the CDR3, the DNA is TGTGCCAGCAGACCTCGTGTTCTTCTAGCGGGGGGCCCCTCGAACACCGGGGAGCTGTTTTTT. Its protein product is CASRPRVLLAGGPSNTGELFF.

In nucleotides, the CDR3 is TGTGCCAGCAGCCAAAAACAGGGAACTGGAAACACCATATATTTT. Translated: CASSQKQGTGNTIYF. The chain carries TRBV4-2 and TRBJ1-3; perhaps TRBD1 as D (6 bases). V lost 2 bases and J lost 2, with 10 bases in between. In germline, CDR1 is LGHNA, CDR2 YNFKEQ. The CDR3 covers 15 residues.

This clone was picked up one time. The rearrangement uses TRBV7-4 and TRBJ2-7; the match to TRBD1 covers 7 bases. This CDR3 contains 14 residues. The germline V gene encodes CDR1 SGHVT and CDR2 SQSDAQ. V was pared by 3 bases and J by 2 bases, with 4 bases of the junction left unmatched. The CDR3 DNA follows: TGTGCCAGCAGCTTGGCGACAGGGACCTACGAGCAGTACTTC. Amino acids: CASSLATGTYEQYF.

The V call is TRBV5-6, the J call TRBJ1-4; 11 bases map to TRBD1. Trimming removed 3 bases from V and 4 bases from J; junction bases left unmatched: 11. Germline V CDR1 and CDR2: SGHDT, YYEEEE. The CDR3 extends over 18 amino acids. Here the CDR3 DNA reads TGTGCCAGCAGCTCGAACCGGGACAGGGGGGCTCGTAATGAAAAACTGTTTTTT. Translating it yields CASSSNRDRGARNEKLFF.

This chain links TRBV5-1 with TRBJ1-1; D gene unclear. V dropped 0 bases and J dropped 1 base, with 19 bases sitting between them. The length of the CDR3 is 18 residues. Looked up from germline, CDR1 is SGHRS and CDR2 is YFSETQ. For the CDR3, the DNA is TGCGCCAGCAGCTTGGCCCTCGGCGGGCCGACAACGAACACTGAAGCTTTCTTT. Protein: CASSLALGGPTTNTEAFF.

This chain connects TRBV4-2 to TRBJ2-5; 8 bases are shared with TRBD2. The CDR3 contains 19 residues. Germline trimming cut 1 base from V and 5 bases from J; bases unmatched to any gene: 18. Germline values: CDR1 LGHNA, CDR2 YNFKEQ. CDR3 sequence: CASSQGWDRGGQGYETQYF. CDR3 bases: TGTGCCAGCAGCCAAGGGTGGGACCGGGGGGGCCAGGGTTACGAGACCCAGTACTTC.

The J gene is TRBJ1-5, the V gene TRBV6-5; a weak D match, TRBD1 (5 bases). V was clipped by 0 bases and J by 2 bases, with 8 bases between them. The CDR3 totals 15 residues. Germline V gene lookup returns CDR1 MNHEY and CDR2 SVGAGI. For the CDR3, the DNA is TGTGCCAGCAGTTACTCGAAAGGGGGCAATCAGCCCCAGCATTTT. Protein product: CASSYSKGGNQPQHF.

Details on this clone: Other DNA variants within this sample encode the same CDR3. The rearrangement links TRBV15 to TRBJ1-6; no clear D. The CDR3 is made up of 16 amino acids. V gave up 0 bases and J gave up 13 bases, with 19 bases separating them. Germline V gene sequence: CDR1 LNHNV, CDR2 YYDKDF (reference sequence). The DNA of the CDR3 is TGTGCCACCAGCAGAGATCCGGGTACCTCTCTTTCCCCCCTCCACTTT. This sequence encodes CATSRDPGTSLSPLHF. The full variable domain, rest sourced from reference TRBV15 and TRBJ1-6, is DAMVIQNPRYQVTQFGKPVTLSCSQTLNHNVMYWYQQKSSQAPKLLFHYYDKDFNNEADTPDNFQSRRPNTSFCFLDIRSPGLGDTAMYLCATSRDPGTSLSPLHFGNGTRLTVT.

This clone was recorded only once. The V gene is TRBV7-6, the J gene TRBJ1-2, with TRBD1 matching over 10 bases. CDR3 length equals 14 residues. Looked up from germline, CDR1 is SGHVS and CDR2 is FNYEAQ. V lost 4 bases and J lost 8; bases outside the gene matches: 7. The CDR3 reads CASSSRTGGKGYTF. DNA for the CDR3: TGTGCCAGCAGCTCACGGACAGGGGGGAAGGGCTACACCTTC.

This sequence joins TRBV4-2 and TRBJ2-2; TRBD1 aligns across 9 bases. The trim removed 3 bases at V and 6 bases at J, leaving 5 bases unmatched. Germline CDR1 and CDR2: LGHNA and YNFKEQ. The CDR3 runs 15 residues. The CDR3: CASSHPGTGPGELFF. DNA for the CDR3: TGTGCCAGCAGCCATCCCGGGACAGGGCCCGGGGAGCTGTTTTTT.

This clone has a single count. The V gene is TRBV7-8, the J gene TRBJ2-7; a weak D match, TRBD2 (5 bases). V was cut by 4 bases and J by 6 bases, with 19 bases left in between. Germline V lookup: CDR1 SGHVS, CDR2 FQNEAQ. The CDR3 totals 15 residues. The CDR3 coding sequence is TGTGCCAGCAGCTCGGTAGCGTCTGTCGTAGGCGAGCAGTACTTC. Translating gives CASSSVASVVGEQYF.

J is TRBJ2-3 and V is TRBV5-1; the match to TRBD2 covers 10 bases. The length of the CDR3 is 14 residues. The V gene end was trimmed by 8 bases and the J gene end by 3 bases; junction bases not matched to a gene: 6. Per germline, CDR1 SGHRS and CDR2 YFSETQ. The CDR3 loop reads CASESGGGTDTQYF. CDR3 in DNA: TGCGCCAGTGAAAGCGGGGGGGGTACAGATACGCAGTATTTT.

This chain joins TRBV7-9 and TRBJ1-5; possibly TRBD1 for D (5 bases). V lost 1 base and J 5 bases, leaving 15 bases between the germline ends. CDR1 is SEHNR and CDR2 is FQNEAQ in the germline V gene (reference sequence). The CDR3 extends over 16 amino acids. This chain's CDR3 is CASSLGGGVWDQPQHF. The CDR3 DNA reads TGTGCCAGCAGCTTAGGCGGGGGGGTTTGGGATCAGCCCCAGCATTTT.

This chain connects TRBV19 to TRBJ1-6; 7 bases map to TRBD1. CDR1 is LNHDA and CDR2 is SQIVND in the germline V gene (reference sequence). The CDR3 runs 14 residues. V lost 3 bases, J lost 7 bases, and 3 bases stayed unmatched. The CDR3 loop reads CASSITGENSPLHF. CDR3 DNA: TGTGCCAGTAGTATTACAGGGGAAAATTCACCCCTCCACTTT.

The chain combines TRBV7-9 with TRBJ2-3; perhaps TRBD1 as D (5 bases). The CDR3 has 14 residues. The V and J ends lost 5 bases and 3 bases respectively, with 12 bases between them. Germline V lookup: CDR1 SEHNR, CDR2 FQNEAQ (reference sequence). The CDR3 region has the DNA TGTGCCAGCAGCCCAGGGCCCGGGACAGATACGCAGTATTTT. Translation gives CASSPGPGTDTQYF. Using reference TRBV7-9 and TRBJ2-3 for the parts outside the CDR3, the full variable domain is DTGVSQNPRHKITKRGQNVTFRCDPISEHNRLYWYRQTLGQGPEFLTYFQNEAQLEKSRLLSDRFSAERPKGSFSTLEIQRTEQGDSAMYLCASSPGPGTDTQYFGPGTRLTVL.

V gene TRBV25-1 combines with J gene TRBJ1-2; D is unresolved. The germline V gene encodes CDR1 MGHDK and CDR2 SYGVNS. Trimming stripped 11 bases from V and 5 bases from J, with 12 bases between. CDR3 length equals 11 residues. The CDR3 nucleotides are TGTGCCGCGACGGGGTTATATGGCTACACCTTC. It codes for CAATGLYGYTF.

The genes are TRBV5-1 and TRBJ1-2; TRBD1 is a possible D gene (6 bases). Germline CDR1 reads SGHRS; CDR2 reads YFSETQ. This CDR3 spans 14 amino acids. V was pared by 4 bases and J by 2 bases, with 12 bases between. This chain's CDR3 is CASSLGDNNYGYTF. CDR3 coding DNA: TGCGCCAGCAGCCTGGGGGACAACAACTATGGCTACACCTTC. The entire variable domain, with the rest obtained from reference TRBV5-1 and TRBJ1-2, is as follows: KAGVTQTPRYLIKTRGQQVTLSCSPISGHRSVSWYQQTPGQGLQFLFEYFSETQRNKGNFPGRFSGRQFSNSRSEMNVSTLELGDSALYLCASSLGDNNYGYTFGSGTRLTVV.

The chain recombines TRBV5-4 with TRBJ2-7; 8 bases are shared with TRBD1. This CDR3 region has 18 residues. The trim removed 4 bases at V and 0 bases at J, leaving 15 bases unmatched. Germline-derived CDR1 and CDR2 are SGHNT and YYREEE (reference sequence). In DNA form, the CDR3 reads TGTGCCAGCAGCCTTGGACAGGGCCTTACTATTAGCTCCTACGAGCAGTACTTC. This encodes CASSLGQGLTISSYEQYF.